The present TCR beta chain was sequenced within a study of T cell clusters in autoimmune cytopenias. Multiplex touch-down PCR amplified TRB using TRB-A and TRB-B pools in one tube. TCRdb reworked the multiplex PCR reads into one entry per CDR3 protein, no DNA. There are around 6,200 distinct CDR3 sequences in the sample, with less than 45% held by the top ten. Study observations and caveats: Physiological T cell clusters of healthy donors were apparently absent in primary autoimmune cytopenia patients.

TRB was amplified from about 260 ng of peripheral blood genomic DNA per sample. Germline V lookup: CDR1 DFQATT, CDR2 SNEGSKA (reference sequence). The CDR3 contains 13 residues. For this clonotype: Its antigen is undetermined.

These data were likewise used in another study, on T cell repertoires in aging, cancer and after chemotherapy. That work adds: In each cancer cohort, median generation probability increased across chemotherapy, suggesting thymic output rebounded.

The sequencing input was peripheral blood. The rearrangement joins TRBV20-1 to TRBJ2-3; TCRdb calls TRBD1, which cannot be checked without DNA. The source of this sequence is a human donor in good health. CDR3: CSASGFPTDTQYF.